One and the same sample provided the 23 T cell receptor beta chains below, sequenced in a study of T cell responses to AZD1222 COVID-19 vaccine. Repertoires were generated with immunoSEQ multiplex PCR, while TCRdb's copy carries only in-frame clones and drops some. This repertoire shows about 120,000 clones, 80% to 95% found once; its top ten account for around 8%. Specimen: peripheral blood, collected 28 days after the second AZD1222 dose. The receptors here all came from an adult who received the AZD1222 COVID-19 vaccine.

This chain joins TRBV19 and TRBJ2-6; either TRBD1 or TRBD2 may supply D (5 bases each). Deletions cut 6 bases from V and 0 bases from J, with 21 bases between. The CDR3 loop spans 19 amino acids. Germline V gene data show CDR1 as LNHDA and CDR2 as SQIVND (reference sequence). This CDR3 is CASRDHTGRGNSGANVLTF. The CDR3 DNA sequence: TGTGCCAGTAGGGACCACACGGGACGGGGAAACTCTGGGGCCAACGTCCTGACTTTC.

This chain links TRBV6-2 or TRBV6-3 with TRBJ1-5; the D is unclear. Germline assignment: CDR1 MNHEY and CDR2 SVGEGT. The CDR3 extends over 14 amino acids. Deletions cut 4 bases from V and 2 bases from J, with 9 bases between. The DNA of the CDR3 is TGTGCCAGCAGTTTTCAGGAGGGCAATCAGCCCCAGCATTTT. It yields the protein CASSFQEGNQPQHF.

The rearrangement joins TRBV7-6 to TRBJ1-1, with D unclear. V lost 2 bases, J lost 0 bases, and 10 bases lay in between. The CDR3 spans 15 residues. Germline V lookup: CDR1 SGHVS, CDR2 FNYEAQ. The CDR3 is CASSLRTALNTEAFF. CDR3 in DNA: TGTGCCAGCAGCTTACGTACTGCCTTGAACACTGAAGCTTTCTTT.

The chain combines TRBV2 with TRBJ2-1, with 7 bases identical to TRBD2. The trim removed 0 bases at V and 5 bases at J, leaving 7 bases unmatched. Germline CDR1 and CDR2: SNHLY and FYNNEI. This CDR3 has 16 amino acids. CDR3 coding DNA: TGTGCCAGCAGTGAAGCGGGTAGCGGGCTAGACAATGAGCAGTTCTTC. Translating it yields CASSEAGSGLDNEQFF.

The CDR3 spells CASSPAAPSYEQYF. Here the CDR3 DNA reads TGTGCCAGCTCACCTGCGGCTCCCTCCTACGAGCAGTACTTC. The rearrangement links TRBV18 to TRBJ2-7; D is unresolved. CDR1 is KGHSH, CDR2 LQKENI, per germline. With 3 bases removed from V and 0 bases from J, the gap between germline ends came to 9 bases. The CDR3 consists of 14 residues.

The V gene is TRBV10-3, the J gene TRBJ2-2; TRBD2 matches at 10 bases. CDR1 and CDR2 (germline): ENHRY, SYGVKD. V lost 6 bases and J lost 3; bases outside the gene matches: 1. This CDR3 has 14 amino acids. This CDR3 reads CAIRGTSDTGELFF. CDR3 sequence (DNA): TGTGCCATCAGAGGGACTAGCGACACCGGGGAGCTGTTTTTT.

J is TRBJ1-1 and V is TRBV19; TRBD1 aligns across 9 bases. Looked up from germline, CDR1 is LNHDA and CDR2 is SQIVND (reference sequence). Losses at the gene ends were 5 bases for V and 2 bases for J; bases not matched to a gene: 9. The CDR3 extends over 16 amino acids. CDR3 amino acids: CASSRHPGQGNTEAFF. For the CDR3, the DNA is TGTGCCAGTAGTCGCCATCCGGGACAGGGAAACACTGAAGCTTTCTTT.

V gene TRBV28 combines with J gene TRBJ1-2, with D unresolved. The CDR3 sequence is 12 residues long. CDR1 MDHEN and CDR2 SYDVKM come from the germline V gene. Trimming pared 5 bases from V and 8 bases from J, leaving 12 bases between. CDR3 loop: CASSPPVGGYTF. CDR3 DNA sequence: TGTGCCAGCAGTCCCCCAGTCGGAGGCTACACCTTC.

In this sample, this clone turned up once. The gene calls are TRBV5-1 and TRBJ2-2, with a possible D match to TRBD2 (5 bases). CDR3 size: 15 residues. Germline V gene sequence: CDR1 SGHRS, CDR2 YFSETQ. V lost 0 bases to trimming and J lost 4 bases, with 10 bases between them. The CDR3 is CASSLVLASTGELFF. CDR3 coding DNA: TGCGCCAGCAGCTTGGTTCTAGCTAGCACCGGGGAGCTGTTTTTT.

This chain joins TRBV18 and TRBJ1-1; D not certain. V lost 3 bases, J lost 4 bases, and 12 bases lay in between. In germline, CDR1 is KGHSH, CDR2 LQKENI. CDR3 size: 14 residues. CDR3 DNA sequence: TGTGCCAGCTCACCTGTCGGGGTATCCACTGAAGCTTTCTTT. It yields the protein CASSPVGVSTEAFF.

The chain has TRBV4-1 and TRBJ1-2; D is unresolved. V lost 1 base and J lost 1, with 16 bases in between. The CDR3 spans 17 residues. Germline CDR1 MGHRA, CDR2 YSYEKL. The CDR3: CASSQVLVKKVNYGYTF. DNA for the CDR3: TGCGCCAGCAGCCAAGTCCTTGTGAAGAAAGTTAACTATGGCTACACCTTC.

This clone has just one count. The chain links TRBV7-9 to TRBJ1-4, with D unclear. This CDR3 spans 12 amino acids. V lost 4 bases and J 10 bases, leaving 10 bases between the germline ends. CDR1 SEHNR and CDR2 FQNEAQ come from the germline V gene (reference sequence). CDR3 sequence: CASSSEGRKLFF. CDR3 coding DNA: TGTGCCAGCAGCTCGGAAGGGCGAAAACTGTTTTTT. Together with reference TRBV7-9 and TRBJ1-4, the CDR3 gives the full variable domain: DTGVSQNPRHKITKRGQNVTFRCDPISEHNRLYWYRQTLGQGPEFLTYFQNEAQLEKSRLLSDRFSAERPKGSFSTLEIQRTEQGDSAMYLCASSSEGRKLFFGSGTQLSVL.

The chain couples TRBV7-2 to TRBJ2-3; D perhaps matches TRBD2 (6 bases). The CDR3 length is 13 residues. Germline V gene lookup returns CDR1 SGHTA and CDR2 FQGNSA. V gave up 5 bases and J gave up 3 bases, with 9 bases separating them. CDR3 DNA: TGTGCCAGCAGCCGTGCGGGAACAGATACGCAGTATTTT. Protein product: CASSRAGTDTQYF.

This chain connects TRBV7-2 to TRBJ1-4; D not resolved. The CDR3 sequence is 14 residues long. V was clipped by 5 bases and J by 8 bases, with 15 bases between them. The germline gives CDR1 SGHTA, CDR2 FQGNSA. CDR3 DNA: TGTGCCAGCAGCCCAGCTCTTTTGGGAGAAAAACTGTTTTTT. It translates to CASSPALLGEKLFF.

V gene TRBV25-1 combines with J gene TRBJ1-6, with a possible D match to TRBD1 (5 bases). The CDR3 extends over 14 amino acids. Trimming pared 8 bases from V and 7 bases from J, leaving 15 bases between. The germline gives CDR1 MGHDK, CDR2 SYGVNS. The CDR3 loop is CASPPRGGNSPLHF. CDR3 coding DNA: TGTGCCAGCCCCCCGCGGGGGGGAAATTCACCCCTCCACTTT.

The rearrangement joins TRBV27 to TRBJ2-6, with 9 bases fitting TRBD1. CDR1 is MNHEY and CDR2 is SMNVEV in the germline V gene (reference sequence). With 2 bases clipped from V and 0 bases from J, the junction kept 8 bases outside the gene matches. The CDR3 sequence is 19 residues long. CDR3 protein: CASSLRDRAFHSGANVLTF. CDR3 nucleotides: TGTGCCAGCAGTTTACGGGACAGGGCCTTTCACTCTGGGGCCAACGTCCTGACTTTC.

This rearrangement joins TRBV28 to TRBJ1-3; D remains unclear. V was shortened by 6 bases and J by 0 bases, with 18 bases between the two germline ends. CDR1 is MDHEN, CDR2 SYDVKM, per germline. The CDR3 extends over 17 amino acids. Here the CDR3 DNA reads TGTGCCAGCAGCCTAGGGTCATTGAGAGTCTCTGGAAACACCATATATTTT. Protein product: CASSLGSLRVSGNTIYF.

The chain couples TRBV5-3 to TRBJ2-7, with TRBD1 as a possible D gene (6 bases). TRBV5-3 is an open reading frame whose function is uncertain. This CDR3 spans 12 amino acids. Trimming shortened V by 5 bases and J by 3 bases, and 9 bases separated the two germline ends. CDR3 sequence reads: CARSSGHYEQYF. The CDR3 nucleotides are TGTGCCAGAAGTTCGGGACACTACGAGCAGTACTTC.

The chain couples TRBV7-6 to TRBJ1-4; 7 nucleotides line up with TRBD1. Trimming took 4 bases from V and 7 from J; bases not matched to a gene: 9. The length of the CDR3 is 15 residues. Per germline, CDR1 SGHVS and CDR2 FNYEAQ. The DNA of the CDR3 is TGTGCCAGCAGCTCCTCAGGGACAGCCGGTGAAAAACTGTTTTTT. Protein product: CASSSSGTAGEKLFF.

The CDR3 DNA reads TGTGCCAGCAGTTTGGGACAGGTAAATCAGCCCCAGCATTTT. This encodes CASSLGQVNQPQHF. The J gene is TRBJ1-5, the V gene TRBV6-5; TRBD1 agrees at 8 bases. The CDR3 has 14 residues. V lost 4 bases to trimming and J lost 4 bases; unmatched junction nucleotides: 3. CDR1 and CDR2 (germline): MNHEY, SVGAGI.

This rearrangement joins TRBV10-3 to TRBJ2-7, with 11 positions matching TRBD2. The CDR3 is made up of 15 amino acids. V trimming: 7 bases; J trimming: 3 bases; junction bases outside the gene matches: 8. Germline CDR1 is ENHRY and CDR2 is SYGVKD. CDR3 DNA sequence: TGTGCCATCACAGCCGGGACTAGCGGACTCTACGAGCAGTACTTC. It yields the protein CAITAGTSGLYEQYF.

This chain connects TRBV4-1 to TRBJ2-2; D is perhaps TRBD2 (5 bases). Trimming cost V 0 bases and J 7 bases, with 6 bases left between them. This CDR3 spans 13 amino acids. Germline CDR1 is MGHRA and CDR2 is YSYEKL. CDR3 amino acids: CASSQDRGGELFF. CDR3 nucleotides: TGCGCCAGCAGCCAAGATCGGGGCGGGGAGCTGTTTTTT.

DNA for the CDR3: TGTGCCAGCAGCCAAGAAGGAGGACAGGGGAGCTACGAGCAGTACTTC. Translating gives CASSQEGGQGSYEQYF. V gene TRBV3-1 (or the pseudogene TRBV3-2) combines with J gene TRBJ2-7; 9 bases fit TRBD1. Unmatched junction bases numbered 6, after V lost 0 bases and J lost 3 bases. Germline V CDR1 and CDR2: LGHDT, YNNKEL (reference sequence). This CDR3 has 16 amino acids.